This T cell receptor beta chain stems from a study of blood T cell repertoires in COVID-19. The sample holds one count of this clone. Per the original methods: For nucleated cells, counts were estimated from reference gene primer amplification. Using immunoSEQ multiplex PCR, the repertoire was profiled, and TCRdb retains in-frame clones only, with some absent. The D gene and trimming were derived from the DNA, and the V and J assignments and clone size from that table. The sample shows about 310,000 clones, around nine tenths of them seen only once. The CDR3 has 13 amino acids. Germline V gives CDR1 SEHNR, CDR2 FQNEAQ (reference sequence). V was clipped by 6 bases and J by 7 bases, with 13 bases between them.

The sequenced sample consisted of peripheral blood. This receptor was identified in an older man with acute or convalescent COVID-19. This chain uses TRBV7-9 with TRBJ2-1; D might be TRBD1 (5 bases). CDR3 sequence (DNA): TGTGCCAGCAGGGATCAGGGTCGGAATGAGCAGTTCTTC. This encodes CASRDQGRNEQFF.